These T cell receptor beta chains were read from a single sample in a study of blood T cells in healthy people across ages. TCRdb passed the 5' RACE reads through MiXCR, listing each CDR3 protein once. This table holds about 690,000 distinct CDR3 sequences, less than 45% found once. Sequencing input: blood. The receptors derive from an elderly man in good health. CDR3s include the opening cysteine and the closing phenylalanine or tryptophan. Size values are once, few and many counts, or a class for expanded clones, and some rows have none.

v_gene	j_gene	abundance	CDR3aa
TRBV7-2	TRBJ2-5	few	CASRDRFGETQYF
TRBV3-1	TRBJ1-2	few	CASSQEGGGYTF
TRBV7-3	TRBJ2-3	NA	CASSSRGDIITDTQYF
TRBV10-3	TRBJ2-7	NA	CAMGRDYEQYF
TRBV2	TRBJ1-1	few	CASSGSEGGDTEAFF
TRBV20-1	TRBJ2-5	many	CSANPGRAGETQYF
TRBV7-2	TRBJ2-5	few	CASSPLAGPQETQYF
TRBV12-3/TRBV12-4	TRBJ2-1	NA	CASSPLAHYNEQFF
TRBV6-5	TRBJ2-7	few	CASSSPGSFIYEQYF
TRBV6-2/TRBV6-3	TRBJ2-1	NA	CASSTLVGPQGTQFF
TRBV5-5	TRBJ2-2	NA	CASSSDSYTGELFF
TRBV30	NA	NA	CAWSPGQAEETQYF
TRBV25-1	TRBJ1-6	NA	CASRDRIIGGPLHF
TRBV7-6	TRBJ2-7	NA	CASSLEEGSYEQYF
TRBV4-3	TRBJ1-5	NA	CASSQGARNSNQPQHF
TRBV4-2	TRBJ2-5	few	CASSQTGRAEQETQYF
TRBV7-2	NA	once	CASRKQGPKNIQYF
TRBV7-2	TRBJ2-7	NA	CASSFSIAGTNEQYF
TRBV4-2	TRBJ2-3	NA	CASSQDRGLAGTDTQYF
TRBV20-1	TRBJ2-7	NA	CSAVRQGAYEQYF
TRBV11-2	TRBJ2-7	NA	CASSTPGLSYEQYF
TRBV9	TRBJ2-2	NA	CASSVGGGTGELFF
TRBV6-5	TRBJ1-2	few	CASSQGQPNGYTF
TRBV3-1	TRBJ1-6	few	CASSQDVSNSPLHF
TRBV6-2/TRBV6-3	TRBJ2-1	NA	CASAGTSGYKEQFF
TRBV6-2/TRBV6-3	NA	NA	CASTHYNEQYF